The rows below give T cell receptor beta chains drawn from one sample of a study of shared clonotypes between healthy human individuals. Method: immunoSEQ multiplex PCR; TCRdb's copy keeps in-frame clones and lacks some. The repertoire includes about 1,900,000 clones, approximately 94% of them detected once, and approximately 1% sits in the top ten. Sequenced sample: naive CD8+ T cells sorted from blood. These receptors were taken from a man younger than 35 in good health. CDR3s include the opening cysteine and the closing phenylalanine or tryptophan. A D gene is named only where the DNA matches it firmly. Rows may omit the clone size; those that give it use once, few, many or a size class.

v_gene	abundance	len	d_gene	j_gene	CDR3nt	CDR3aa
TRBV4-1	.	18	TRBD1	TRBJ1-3	TGCGCCAGCAGCCAAGAGACAGGGGCCCTTCTCTCTGGAAACACCATATATTTT	CASSQETGALLSGNTIYF
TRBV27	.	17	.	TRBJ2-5	TGTGCCAGCAGTTTATTGGGGGTTATGGGGCACCAAGAGACCCAGTACTTC	CASSLLGVMGHQETQYF
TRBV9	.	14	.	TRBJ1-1	TGTGCCAGTAGCGTAGCGGTGGGTGGCACTGAAGCTTTCTTT	CASSVAVGGTEAFF
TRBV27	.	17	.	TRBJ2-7	TGTGCCAGCAGCCCACACTTCCCGGGACCTGGCTCCGACGAGCAGTACTTC	CASSPHFPGPGSDEQYF
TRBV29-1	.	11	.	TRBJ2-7	TGCAGCGTTGACGCCCTCGGGGAGCAGTACTTC	CSVDALGEQYF
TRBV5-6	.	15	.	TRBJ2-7	TGTGCCAGCAGCTTTTTGACAGGCGTATACTACGAGCAGTACTTC	CASSFLTGVYYEQYF
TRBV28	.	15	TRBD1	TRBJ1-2	TGTGCCAGCAGACCGACAGGGGCTATTAACTATGGCTACACCTTC	CASRPTGAINYGYTF
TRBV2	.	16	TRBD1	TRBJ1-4	TGTGCCAGCAGTGAGAATCCGGGGGGACAGAATGAAAAACTGTTTTTT	CASSENPGGQNEKLFF
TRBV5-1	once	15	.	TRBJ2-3	TGCGCCAGCAGCTTGGAGCCCACCTACGGGGATACGCAGTATTTT	CASSLEPTYGDTQYF
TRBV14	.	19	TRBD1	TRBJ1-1	TGTGCCAGCAGCGCACGAAGTTTGACAGGGGGCGAGACGAACACTGAAGCTTTCTTT	CASSARSLTGGETNTEAFF
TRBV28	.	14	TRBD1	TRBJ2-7	TGTGCCAGCAGTGACGACAGGGAGACCTACGAGCAGTACTTC	CASSDDRETYEQYF
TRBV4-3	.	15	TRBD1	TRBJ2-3	TGCGCCAGCAGCGCGAGACAGGGAAGCACAGATACGCAGTATTTT	CASSARQGSTDTQYF